The 32 T cell receptor beta chains below were found in one sample sequenced in a study of blood T cell repertoires in COVID-19. Sequencing was performed with immunoSEQ multiplex PCR; in TCRdb, only in-frame clones are kept and a portion is missing. The profile shows about 190,000 clones, less than 90% of them singletons. The sample was peripheral blood. The receptors come from a man aged 30-40 years with acute or convalescent COVID-19.

A remark on this clone: One end of the junction varies from germline; a read error may be responsible. V and J are TRBV14 and TRBJ2-7; 7 bases align to TRBD1. The CDR3 is made up of 11 amino acids. Germline loops: CDR1 SGHDN, CDR2 FVKESK. This CDR3 is CASSHLGQHFF. The CDR3 DNA is TGTGCCAGCAGCCACCTGGGACAGCATTTTTTC.

This chain links TRBV7-2 with TRBJ2-3; D possibly corresponds to TRBD2 (6 bases). The CDR3 totals 15 residues. The V and J ends lost 5 bases and 2 bases respectively, with 14 bases between them. Germline assignment: CDR1 SGHTA and CDR2 FQGNSA. Here the CDR3 reads CASSLSLASTDTQYF. DNA for the CDR3: TGTGCCAGCAGCCTTTCTCTAGCGTCCACAGATACGCAGTATTTT.

This sequence joins TRBV6-1 and TRBJ1-1; D uncertain. CDR1 is MNHNS, CDR2 SASEGT, per germline. CDR3 length: 13 amino acids. V lost 2 bases to trimming and J lost 4 bases, with 8 bases between them. This CDR3 is CASSEREVTEAFF. The CDR3 bases are TGTGCCAGCAGTGAAAGGGAGGTCACTGAAGCTTTCTTT.

This chain links TRBV9 with TRBJ1-4; D gene ambiguous. This CDR3 is built from 15 residues. V lost 4 bases and J 4 bases, leaving 14 bases between the germline ends. Germline CDR1 is SGDLS and CDR2 is YYNGEE. The CDR3 nucleotides read TGTGCCAGCAGCACTACGGCGGGCCTTAATGAAAAACTGTTTTTT. Its translation: CASSTTAGLNEKLFF.

This chain uses TRBV5-1 with TRBJ2-3, with D hard to call. The CDR3 contains 15 residues. The V gene lost 2 bases and the J gene lost 0 bases, with 10 bases spanning the gap. Germline V gene data show CDR1 as SGHRS and CDR2 as YFSETQ. CDR3 loop: CASSFADSSTDTQYF. CDR3 nucleotides: TGCGCCAGCAGCTTTGCGGATTCTAGCACAGATACGCAGTATTTT.

This clone was seen more than once but under ten times. J is TRBJ2-7 and V is TRBV5-4, with 7 nucleotides matching TRBD1. The V segment lost 3 bases and the J segment 6 bases; nucleotides outside the gene matches: 6. The CDR3 is made up of 13 amino acids. Germline V CDR1 and CDR2: SGHNT, YYREEE (reference sequence). The CDR3 spells CASSYTNRGEQYF. The CDR3 nucleotides read TGTGCCAGCAGCTATACCAACAGGGGCGAGCAGTACTTC. The full variable domain, its missing parts supplied by reference TRBV5-4 and TRBJ2-7, is ETGVTQSPTHLIKTRGQQVTLRCSSQSGHNTVSWYQQALGQGPQFIFQYYREEENGRGNFPPRFSGLQFPNYSSELNVNALELDDSALYLCASSYTNRGEQYFGPGTRLTVT.

This clone has just a few counts. This chain connects TRBV7-2 to TRBJ2-7; unclear D gene. The CDR3 contains 14 residues. Germline CDR1 SGHTA, CDR2 FQGNSA. Between the trimmed V and J ends, which lost 3 bases and 6 bases, there was a span of 15 bases. The CDR3 here is CASSFLVSGGEQYF. CDR3 nucleotide sequence: TGTGCCAGCAGCTTTCTGGTTTCGGGTGGCGAGCAGTACTTC.

CDR3 residues: CASSFHGNTEAFF. The CDR3 DNA is TGTGCCAGCAGTTTTCACGGGAACACTGAAGCTTTCTTT. The gene calls are TRBV27 and TRBJ1-1, with D hard to call. Germline V lookup: CDR1 MNHEY, CDR2 SMNVEV (reference sequence). This CDR3 region has 13 residues. V lost 3 bases, J lost 1 base, and 6 bases lay in between.

The chain recombines TRBV4-1 with TRBJ2-2; D is ambiguous. The V gene's germline CDR1 is MGHRA and CDR2 YSYEKL. The V end was cut by 4 bases, the J end by 1 base, with 13 bases between. The CDR3 length is 16 residues. The CDR3 nucleotides read TGCGCCAGCAGCCCGCGACTCCCTGGGAACACCGGGGAGCTGTTTTTT. Translating gives CASSPRLPGNTGELFF.

The chain couples TRBV15 to TRBJ1-6, with 7 bases aligning to TRBD1. Germline lookup yields CDR1 LNHNV and CDR2 YYDKDF (reference sequence). The V and J ends lost 0 bases and 8 bases, in that order; junction bases with no gene match: 13. The CDR3 spans 18 residues. The CDR3 loop is CATSRDVSGWDRYSPLHF. DNA of the CDR3: TGTGCCACCAGCAGAGATGTGAGTGGTTGGGACAGATATTCACCCCTCCACTTT.

The sample holds one count of this clone. The chain links TRBV24-1 to TRBJ2-1, with a possible D match to TRBD1 (6 bases). Per the germline V gene, CDR1 is KGHDR and CDR2 is SFDVKD. Trimming removed 3 bases at V and 8 bases at J, with 16 bases between. The CDR3 has 15 residues. CDR3 DNA sequence: TGTGCCACCAGTGATCCGCCGGGACAATGGCATGAGCAGTTCTTC. Its protein is CATSDPPGQWHEQFF.

The V gene is TRBV28, the J gene TRBJ1-4; 7 nucleotides agree with TRBD1. Trimming at V came to 6 bases and at J to 7 bases, leaving 5 bases not matched to a gene. CDR1 and CDR2 from the germline V gene are MDHEN and SYDVKM. CDR3 length: 13 residues. CDR3 in amino acids: CASRRDSGEKLFF. The CDR3 DNA follows: TGTGCCAGCAGGCGGGACAGTGGTGAAAAACTGTTTTTT.

This clone was seen just once. The rearrangement uses TRBV11-2 and TRBJ1-1; TRBD1 agrees at 10 bases. Per the germline V gene, CDR1 is SGHAT and CDR2 is FQNNGV. After removal of 5 bases from V and 1 base from J, the junction contained 4 bases not matched to a gene. This CDR3 has 15 amino acids. CDR3 nucleotide sequence: TGTGCCAGCAGCGCGGGACAGGGGCGGAACACTGAAGCTTTCTTT. As protein: CASSAGQGRNTEAFF.

This rearrangement joins TRBV11-2 to TRBJ2-1; 7 nucleotides agree with TRBD1. CDR1 SGHAT and CDR2 FQNNGV come from the germline V gene. J lost 2 bases, V lost 4 bases, and 2 bases had no gene match. This CDR3 comprises 14 residues. This chain's CDR3 is CASSYQGAYNEQFF. The CDR3 DNA sequence: TGTGCCAGCAGCTACCAGGGGGCCTACAATGAGCAGTTCTTC. Supplemented by reference TRBV11-2 and TRBJ2-1, the full variable domain reads EAGVAQSPRYKIIEKRQSVAFWCNPISGHATLYWYQQILGQGPKLLIQFQNNGVVDDSQLPKDRFSAERLKGVDSTLKIQPAKLEDSAVYLCASSYQGAYNEQFFGPGTRLTVL.

This rearrangement joins TRBV30 to TRBJ2-7; tentatively, D is TRBD2 (5 bases). Looked up from germline, CDR1 is GTSNPN and CDR2 is SVGIG (reference sequence). The CDR3 consists of 13 residues. V was pared by 0 bases and J by 5 bases, with 11 bases between. The CDR3 loop is CAWSVGVGDEQYF. The CDR3 DNA is TGTGCCTGGAGTGTAGGCGTCGGGGACGAGCAGTACTTC. The variable domain in full, completed from reference TRBV30 and TRBJ2-7, reads SQTIHQWPATLVQPVGSPLSLECTVEGTSNPNLYWYRQAAGRGLQLLFYSVGIGQISSEVPQNLSASRPQDRQFILSSKKLLLSDSGFYLCAWSVGVGDEQYFGPGTRLTVT.

In this sample, this clone turned up a few times. J is TRBJ1-3 and V is TRBV6-7; D is possibly TRBD1 (5 bases). TRBV6-7 is an ORF, and what it does is uncertain. Trimming left V 2 bases short and J 0 bases short, with 14 bases between. The CDR3 runs to 17 residues. CDR3 loop: CASSYRGGAPSGNTIYF. CDR3 DNA sequence: TGTGCCAGCAGTTACCGAGGAGGGGCTCCCTCTGGAAACACCATATATTTT.

The rearrangement joins TRBV5-1 to TRBJ1-1; 8 bases align to TRBD1. The CDR3 has 14 amino acids. Losses at the gene ends were 4 bases for V and 0 bases for J; bases not matched to a gene: 2. Germline CDR1 is SGHRS and CDR2 is YFSETQ. In DNA form, the CDR3 reads TGCGCCAGCAGCATGGACAGGGTGAACACTGAAGCTTTCTTT. It codes for CASSMDRVNTEAFF.

The table lists this clone with a count of one. This sequence joins TRBV7-3 and TRBJ2-3, with a tentative D call TRBD2 (5 bases). V was shortened by 5 bases and J by 0 bases, with 12 bases between the two germline ends. Germline assignment: CDR1 SGHTA and CDR2 FQGTGA. There are 15 residues in the CDR3. CDR3 residues: CASSPEGISTDTQYF. CDR3 nucleotides: TGTGCCAGCAGCCCTGAGGGAATTAGCACAGATACGCAGTATTTT.

This clone was counted a few times. This sequence joins TRBV6-6 and TRBJ1-1; 9 positions match TRBD1. Trimming cost V 6 bases and J 5 bases; bases outside gene matches: 7. The CDR3 is 14 amino acids. Germline V CDR1 and CDR2: MNHNY, SVGAGI (reference sequence). The CDR3, as DNA: TGTGCCAGCAGAGCCGGGACAGGGAGGACTGAAGCTTTCTTT. Protein sequence: CASRAGTGRTEAFF.

This chain links TRBV28 with TRBJ2-7, with 7 bases fitting TRBD2. The J segment lost 2 bases and the V segment lost 5 bases, leaving 15 bases of the junction unmatched. The CDR3 runs 17 residues. Germline CDR1 and CDR2: MDHEN and SYDVKM. In DNA, the CDR3 is TGTGCCAGCAGTCCGAGACTCGGGAGGCCCCCCCCCTACGAGCAGTACTTC. Protein sequence: CASSPRLGRPPPYEQYF.

The CDR3: CASSPGLKSTDTQYF. In DNA form, the CDR3 reads TGCGCCAGCAGCCCGGGACTCAAGAGCACAGATACGCAGTATTTT. J is TRBJ2-3 and V is TRBV23-1, with D possibly being TRBD2 (6 bases). TRBV23-1 is assigned to the ORF class and has an uncertain function. The length of the CDR3 is 15 residues. The germline V and J ends were trimmed by 6 bases and 0 bases, with 13 bases remaining between them.

This clone was observed a handful of times. V gene TRBV12-5 combines with J gene TRBJ1-1; D not resolved. This CDR3 has 13 amino acids. Germline lookup yields CDR1 LGHNT and CDR2 FRNRAP. V lost 4 bases and J 0 bases, leaving 6 bases between the germline ends. The CDR3 region has the DNA TGTGCTAGTGGTTCCTTTGTGAACACTGAAGCTTTCTTT. This gives the protein CASGSFVNTEAFF.

The chain uses TRBV29-1 and TRBJ1-5, with 7 nucleotides matching TRBD1. Trimming cost V 4 bases and J 0 bases; bases outside gene matches: 12. The CDR3 length is 17 residues. CDR1 and CDR2 (germline): SQVTM, ANQGSEA. The CDR3 sequence is CSVVFDRESGSNQPQHF. The DNA of the CDR3 is TGCAGCGTTGTCTTCGACAGGGAAAGCGGTAGCAATCAGCCCCAGCATTTT.

The chain is built from TRBV29-1 and TRBJ1-1; D uncertain. Between the trimmed V and J ends, which lost 6 bases and 2 bases, there was a span of 13 bases. The length of the CDR3 is 13 residues. Germline V gene data show CDR1 as SQVTM and CDR2 as ANQGSEA. CDR3 sequence: CSVRGGENTEAFF. CDR3 DNA sequence: TGCAGCGTGCGAGGTGGCGAAAACACTGAAGCTTTCTTT.

The chain joins TRBV6-5 to TRBJ2-2; 8 bases line up with TRBD2. The CDR3 runs 15 residues. Germline CDR1 reads MNHEY; CDR2 reads SVGAGI. Germline trimming cut 4 bases from V and 4 bases from J; bases unmatched to any gene: 5. The CDR3 loop reads CASSSSAGGTGELFF. As DNA, the CDR3 is TGTGCCAGCAGTTCGTCGGCGGGGGGCACCGGGGAGCTGTTTTTT.

The J gene is TRBJ2-3, the V gene TRBV5-1, with TRBD2 matching 7 bases. The CDR3 totals 16 residues. Trimming at V came to 1 base and at J to 3 bases, leaving 8 bases not matched to a gene. The germline gives CDR1 SGHRS, CDR2 YFSETQ. This CDR3 is CASSLSVAGITDTQYF. CDR3 DNA sequence: TGCGCCAGCAGCTTGAGCGTAGCGGGTATTACAGATACGCAGTATTTT.

The CDR3 sequence is CASSSGLSRIPELFF. The DNA for the CDR3 is TGTGCCAGCAGCTCGGGACTCTCCAGAATACCTGAGCTGTTTTTT. This chain connects TRBV5-4 to TRBJ1-3, with D perhaps TRBD2 (6 bases). Gene TRBJ2-2 matches the end of the DNA better, so the J call may be wrong. This CDR3 has 15 amino acids. Looked up from germline, CDR1 is SGHNT and CDR2 is YYREEE (reference sequence).

The chain employs TRBV14 and TRBJ1-3; D not resolved. The germline V and J ends were trimmed by 8 bases and 0 bases, with 14 bases remaining between them. The length of the CDR3 is 15 residues. Germline CDR1 is SGHDN and CDR2 is FVKESK. In nucleotides, the CDR3 is TGTGCCAGCCGACCCGGGATTTCCTCTGGAAACACCATATATTTT. This translates into CASRPGISSGNTIYF.

This clone was seen ten or more times. The J gene is TRBJ2-3, the V gene TRBV19; 7 nucleotides agree with TRBD2. With 4 bases clipped from V and 2 bases from J, the junction kept 6 bases outside the gene matches. Looked up from germline, CDR1 is LNHDA and CDR2 is SQIVND (reference sequence). This CDR3 has 15 residues. CDR3 coding DNA: TGTGCCAGTAGTAGGGCTAGCGGTTACACAGATACGCAGTATTTT. Translating gives CASSRASGYTDTQYF. The full variable domain, in which reference TRBV19 and TRBJ2-3 provide the parts outside the CDR3, is DGGITQSPKYLFRKEGQNVTLSCEQNLNHDAMYWYRQDPGQGLRLIYYSQIVNDFQKGDIAEGYSVSREKKESFPLTVTSAQKNPTAFYLCASSRASGYTDTQYFGPGTRLTVL.

The chain recombines TRBV6-5 with TRBJ1-5, with D tentatively TRBD1 (6 bases). CDR1 and CDR2 (germline): MNHEY, SVGAGI. This CDR3 region has 13 residues. Trimming stripped 4 bases from V and 9 bases from J, with 13 bases between. CDR3 residues: CASSSTGLWPQHF. The CDR3 DNA is TGTGCCAGCAGTTCAACAGGGTTATGGCCCCAGCATTTT.

The chain links TRBV24-1 to TRBJ2-5; 9 positions match TRBD1. V lost 7 bases, J lost 2 bases, and 7 bases stayed unmatched. Germline V gene lookup returns CDR1 KGHDR and CDR2 SFDVKD. The CDR3 totals 15 residues. As DNA, the CDR3 is TGTGCCACCAGCCCCGGGACAGGGTGGCAAGAGACCCAGTACTTC. Its translation is CATSPGTGWQETQYF.

The CDR3: CATSRDKGAGGQETQYF. In DNA, the CDR3 is TGTGCCACCAGCAGAGATAAGGGTGCAGGGGGGCAAGAGACCCAGTACTTC. V gene TRBV15 combines with J gene TRBJ2-5; perhaps TRBD1 as D (7 bases). The germline CDR1 and CDR2 sequences are LNHNV and YYDKDF (reference sequence). The V and J ends lost 0 bases and 2 bases respectively, with 16 bases between them. The CDR3 covers 17 residues.